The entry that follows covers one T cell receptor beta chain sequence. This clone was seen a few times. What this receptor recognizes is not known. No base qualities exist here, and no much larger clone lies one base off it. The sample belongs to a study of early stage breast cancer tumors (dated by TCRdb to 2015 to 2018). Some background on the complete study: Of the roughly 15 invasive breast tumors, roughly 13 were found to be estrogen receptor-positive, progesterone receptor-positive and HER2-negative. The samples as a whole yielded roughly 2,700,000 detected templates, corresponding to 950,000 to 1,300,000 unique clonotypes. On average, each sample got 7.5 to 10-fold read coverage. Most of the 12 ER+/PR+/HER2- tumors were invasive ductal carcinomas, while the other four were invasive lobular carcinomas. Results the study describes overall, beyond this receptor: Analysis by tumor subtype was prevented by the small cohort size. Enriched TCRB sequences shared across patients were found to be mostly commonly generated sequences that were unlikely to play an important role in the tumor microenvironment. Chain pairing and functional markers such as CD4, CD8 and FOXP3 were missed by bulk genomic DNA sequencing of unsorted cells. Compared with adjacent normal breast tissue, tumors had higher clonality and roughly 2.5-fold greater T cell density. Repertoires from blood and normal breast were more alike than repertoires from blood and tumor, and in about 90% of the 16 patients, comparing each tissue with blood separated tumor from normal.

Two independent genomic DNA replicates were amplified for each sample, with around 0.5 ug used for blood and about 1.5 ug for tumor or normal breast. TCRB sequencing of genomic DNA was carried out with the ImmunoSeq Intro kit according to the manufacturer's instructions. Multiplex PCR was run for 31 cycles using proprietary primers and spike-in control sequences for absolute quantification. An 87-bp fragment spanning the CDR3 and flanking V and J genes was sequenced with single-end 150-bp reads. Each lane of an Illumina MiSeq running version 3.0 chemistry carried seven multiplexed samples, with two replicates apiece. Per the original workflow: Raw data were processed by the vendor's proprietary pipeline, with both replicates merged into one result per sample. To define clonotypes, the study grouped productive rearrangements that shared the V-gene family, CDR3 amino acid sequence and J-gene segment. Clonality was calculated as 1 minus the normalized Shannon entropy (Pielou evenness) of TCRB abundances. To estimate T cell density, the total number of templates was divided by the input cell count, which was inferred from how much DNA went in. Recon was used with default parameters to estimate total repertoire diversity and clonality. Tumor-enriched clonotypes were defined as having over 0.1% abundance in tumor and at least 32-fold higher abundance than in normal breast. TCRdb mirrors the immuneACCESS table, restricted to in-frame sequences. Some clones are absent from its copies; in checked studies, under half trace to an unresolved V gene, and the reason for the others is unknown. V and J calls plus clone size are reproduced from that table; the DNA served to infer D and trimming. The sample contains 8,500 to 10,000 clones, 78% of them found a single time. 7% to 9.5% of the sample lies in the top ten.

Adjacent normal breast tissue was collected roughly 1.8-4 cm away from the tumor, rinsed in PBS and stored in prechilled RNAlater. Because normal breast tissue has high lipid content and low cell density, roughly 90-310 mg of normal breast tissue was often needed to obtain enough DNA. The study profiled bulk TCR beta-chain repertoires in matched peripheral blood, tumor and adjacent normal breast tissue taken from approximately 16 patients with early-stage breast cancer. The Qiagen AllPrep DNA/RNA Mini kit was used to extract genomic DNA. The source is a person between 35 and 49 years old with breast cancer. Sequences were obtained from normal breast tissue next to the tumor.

The sequenced DNA: TGTGCCAGCAGTGAGACAGGGTGGAACACTGAAGCTTTCTTT. Its protein reads: CASSETGWNTEAFF. The chain is assembled from TRBV6-4 and TRBJ1-1, with 7 bases in between that match TRBD1. Taken from cysteine to phenylalanine, the CDR3 has 14 residues. The DNA shown is the 42-base CDR3, in frame from base 1. V is pruned by 3 bases and J by 1 base, leaving 2 bases of the junction without a gene match. Via the germline V gene, CDR1 is MRHNA and CDR2 SNTAGT.